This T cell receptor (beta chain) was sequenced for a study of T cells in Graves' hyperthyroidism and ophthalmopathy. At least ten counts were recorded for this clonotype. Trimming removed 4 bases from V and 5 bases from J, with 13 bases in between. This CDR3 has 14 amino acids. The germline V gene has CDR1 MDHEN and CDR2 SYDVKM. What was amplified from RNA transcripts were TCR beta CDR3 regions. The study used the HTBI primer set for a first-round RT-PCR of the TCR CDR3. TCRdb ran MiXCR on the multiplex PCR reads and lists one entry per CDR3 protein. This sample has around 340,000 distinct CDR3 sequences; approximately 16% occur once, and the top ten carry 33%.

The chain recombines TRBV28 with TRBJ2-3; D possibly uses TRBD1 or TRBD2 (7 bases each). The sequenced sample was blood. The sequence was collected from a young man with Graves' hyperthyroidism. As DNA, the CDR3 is TGTGCCAGCAGTTCACCAGGGGGGGAAGATACGCAGTATTTT. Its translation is CASSSPGGEDTQYF.